This passage covers 3 T cell receptor beta chains from one sample sequenced in a study of human T cells and chemical hapten exposure. As for time point: pre-sensitization, week 0. Treatment: therapeutic diphenylcyclopropenone sensitization with weekly scalp DPC. Each CDR3 protein is one row after TCRdb ran MiXCR on the RACE reads. The sample shows 240,000 or so distinct CDR3 sequences, about 8.1% of them seen only once. The sample in question was whole blood, obtained in connection with sensitization to the hapten diphenylcyclopropenone (DPC). These receptors were taken from a woman aged 40-49 years with alopecia areata. Some clones in this sample may be carry-over from other donors' samples.

This clonotype came up many times. V usage is TRBV29-1 and J usage is TRBJ2-3; D perhaps matches TRBD2 (6 bases). CDR1 and CDR2 from the germline V gene are SQVTM and ANQGSEA. This CDR3 has 12 amino acids. V lost 4 bases and J lost 2, with 7 bases in between. The CDR3 region is CSVGEDTDTQYF. As DNA, the CDR3 is TGCAGCGTTGGGGAGGACACAGATACGCAGTATTTT.

The table lists this clonotype with a few counts. J is TRBJ2-1 and V is TRBV7-2; 12 bases are a match to TRBD2. The CDR3 covers 14 residues. The V gene's germline CDR1 is SGHTA and CDR2 FQGNSA. After removal of 5 bases from V and 8 bases from J, the junction contained 4 bases not matched to a gene. Here the CDR3 reads CASSPGLAGHEQFF. For the CDR3, the DNA is TGTGCCAGCAGCCCGGGACTAGCGGGTCATGAGCAGTTCTTC.

This clonotype appeared many times. The V gene is TRBV27, the J gene TRBJ2-7; 7 bases map to TRBD2. J gave up 6 bases and V 1 base, and 3 bases lay outside the gene matches. The CDR3 has 13 residues. Germline-derived CDR1 and CDR2 are MNHEY and SMNVEV (reference sequence). This chain's CDR3 is CASSLFPGGEQYF. CDR3 nucleotides: TGTGCCAGCAGTTTATTTCCGGGGGGCGAGCAGTACTTC.